Presented here are 20 T cell receptor beta chains from one specimen sequenced in a study of cytomegalovirus exposure and HLA in healthy donors. Libraries were prepared by immunoSEQ multiplex PCR; TCRdb keeps only in-frame clonotypes and omits some of them. The data show about 140,000 clones, 85% to 90% seen once. Sequences were obtained from PBMCs. The receptors originated from a woman aged 18-29 years in good health and CMV-seropositive.

The V gene is TRBV27, the J gene TRBJ2-1; D possibly corresponds to TRBD2 (6 bases). The CDR3 extends over 14 amino acids. Trimming shortened V by 6 bases and J by 0 bases, and 9 bases separated the two germline ends. From germline, CDR1 is MNHEY and CDR2 SMNVEV (reference sequence). This CDR3 is CASRSGSSYNEQFF. The CDR3 nucleotides read TGTGCCAGCAGATCCGGGAGCTCCTACAATGAGCAGTTCTTC.

The V call is TRBV28, the J call TRBJ2-7; 7 bases are shared with TRBD1. Germline V gives CDR1 MDHEN, CDR2 SYDVKM. The V and J ends lost 6 bases and 3 bases, in that order; junction bases with no gene match: 5. There are 13 residues in the CDR3. CDR3 DNA: TGTGCCAGCAGGTCGGGACAGCTCTACGAGCAGTACTTC. As protein: CASRSGQLYEQYF.

The rearrangement links TRBV20-1 to TRBJ2-1; the match to TRBD2 covers 12 bases. This CDR3 contains 11 residues. Losses at the gene ends were 6 bases for V and 15 bases for J; bases not matched to a gene: 6. CDR1 and CDR2 (germline): DFQATT, SNEGSKA (reference sequence). The CDR3 nucleotides are TGCAGTGCACGACTAGCGGGGGATTCGTTCTTC. Translating gives CSARLAGDSFF.

This clone was counted between two and nine times. This sample also contains other DNA sequences that code for the same CDR3. The chain combines TRBV28 with TRBJ1-2; TRBD1 matches at 7 bases. This CDR3 has 13 residues. Germline-derived CDR1 and CDR2 are MDHEN and SYDVKM. V lost 3 bases and J lost 2; bases outside the gene matches: 0. The CDR3 region has the DNA TGTGCCAGCAGTTTGACAGGGAACTATGGCTACACCTTC. Amino acids: CASSLTGNYGYTF.

This clone was picked up one time. A read error may account for a junction end that differs from germline. The rearrangement uses TRBV7-7 and TRBJ2-5; weak D call: TRBD2 (6 bases). This CDR3 has 13 amino acids. Germline V gene data show CDR1 as SSHAT and CDR2 as FNYEAQ (reference sequence). The CDR3 loop is CASSPWRVETQYF. The CDR3, as DNA: TGTGCTAGCAGCCCGTGGAGGGTCGAGACCCAGTACTTC.

The V call is TRBV5-6, the J call TRBJ2-3; TRBD2 agrees at 9 bases. The CDR3 spans 18 residues. From germline, CDR1 is SGHDT and CDR2 YYEEEE. Trimming removed 4 bases from V and 0 bases from J; junction bases left unmatched: 12. CDR3 sequence: CASSLFGKTSGSTDTQYF. Here the CDR3 DNA reads TGTGCCAGCAGCCTCTTTGGAAAGACTAGCGGTAGCACAGATACGCAGTATTTT.

CDR3 nucleotide sequence: TGTGCCAGCAGCGTTCCCTCGCGGACAGGGGGCGCGAGGGAGACCCAGTACTTC. Amino acids: CASSVPSRTGGARETQYF. The chain links TRBV9 to TRBJ2-5; 11 bases map to TRBD1. Germline lookup yields CDR1 SGDLS and CDR2 YYNGEE. V gave up 2 bases and J gave up 5 bases; unmatched junction bases: 14. The CDR3 runs 18 residues.

The chain carries TRBV7-6 and TRBJ1-1; the D gene is possibly TRBD1 (6 bases). V shed 1 base and J shed 1 base, with 10 bases lying between them. CDR1 and CDR2 (germline): SGHVS, FNYEAQ. The CDR3 consists of 15 residues. CDR3 in DNA: TGTGCCAGCAGCTTAGGGATGGGGGCGAACACTGAAGCTTTCTTT. This encodes CASSLGMGANTEAFF.

This clone is a singleton in its sample. J is TRBJ1-2 and V is TRBV9; D remains unclear. Germline V gene data show CDR1 as SGDLS and CDR2 as YYNGEE. V dropped 3 bases and J dropped 2 bases, with 14 bases sitting between them. CDR3 length equals 15 residues. The CDR3 nucleotides read TGTGCCAGCAGCGCCAGCGGCATGGTCAACTATGGCTACACCTTC. Translated, it gives CASSASGMVNYGYTF.

The J gene is TRBJ1-6, the V gene TRBV4-3, with TRBD1 identical over 8 bases. The junction had 1 base not matched to a gene; V was cut back by 0 bases and J by 9 bases. CDR1 and CDR2 from the germline V gene are LGHNA and YSLEER. The CDR3 is 14 amino acids. CDR3 DNA sequence: TGCGCCAGCAGCCAAGAAGGGACAGGTTCACCCCTCCACTTT. It codes for CASSQEGTGSPLHF.

The gene calls are TRBV7-6 and TRBJ2-1; 7 nucleotides align to TRBD2. The CDR3 length is 18 residues. Germline V gene sequence: CDR1 SGHVS, CDR2 FNYEAQ. V shed 6 bases, J shed 0 bases, and the junction held 14 bases outside the gene matches. CDR3 coding DNA: TGTGCCAGCAGTCCGCACCCCGGAGGGACTAACTCCTACAATGAGCAGTTCTTC. Its protein is CASSPHPGGTNSYNEQFF.

The rearrangement uses TRBV27 and TRBJ2-6, with D unresolved. V gave up 1 base and J gave up 2 bases, with 9 bases separating them. Per germline, CDR1 MNHEY and CDR2 SMNVEV (reference sequence). The CDR3 is made up of 16 amino acids. The CDR3 DNA reads TGTGCCAGCAGTTTATATGGCAGAACTGGGGCCAACGTCCTGACTTTC. This gives the protein CASSLYGRTGANVLTF.

V usage is TRBV7-9 and J usage is TRBJ2-1; D is possibly TRBD2 (7 bases). Germline values: CDR1 SEHNR, CDR2 FQNEAQ (reference sequence). The CDR3 is 16 amino acids. V was clipped by 7 bases and J by 7 bases, with 23 bases between them. The chain's CDR3 is CASTRDRGGPRNEQFF. The CDR3 DNA follows: TGTGCCAGCACCCGAGATAGGGGGGGGCCTAGAAATGAGCAGTTCTTC.

This chain joins TRBV5-1 and TRBJ2-3; tentative D call: TRBD1 (5 bases). The V and J ends lost 1 base and 2 bases respectively, with 14 bases between them. The CDR3 contains 16 residues. Per germline, CDR1 SGHRS and CDR2 YFSETQ. The CDR3 spells CASSLLGREITDTQYF. CDR3 DNA sequence: TGCGCCAGCAGCTTGCTAGGCAGGGAAATCACAGATACGCAGTATTTT.

This sequence joins TRBV11-2 and TRBJ1-2; tentatively, D is TRBD1 (6 bases). In germline, CDR1 is SGHAT, CDR2 FQNNGV. Between the trimmed V and J ends, which lost 5 bases and 1 base, there was a span of 14 bases. The CDR3 runs 15 residues. DNA for the CDR3: TGTGCCAGCAGCCCAACCATACAGGGTAACTATGGCTACACCTTC. Its translation is CASSPTIQGNYGYTF. The variable domain in full, completed from reference TRBV11-2 and TRBJ1-2, reads EAGVAQSPRYKIIEKRQSVAFWCNPISGHATLYWYQQILGQGPKLLIQFQNNGVVDDSQLPKDRFSAERLKGVDSTLKIQPAKLEDSAVYLCASSPTIQGNYGYTFGSGTRLTVV.

This clone was detected only once. The chain couples TRBV4-1 to TRBJ1-2; TRBD1 matches 9 bases. Germline values: CDR1 MGHRA, CDR2 YSYEKL. This CDR3 region has 16 residues. The V segment lost 4 bases and the J segment 7 bases; nucleotides outside the gene matches: 13. The CDR3 DNA follows: TGCGCCAGCAGCCTGGCGGGACAGGGAGTTTTCGGTGGCTACACCTTC. It yields the protein CASSLAGQGVFGGYTF.

This rearrangement joins TRBV7-9 to TRBJ1-2; 8 bases align to TRBD1. V was pared by 5 bases and J by 4 bases, with 9 bases of the junction left unmatched. Germline lookup yields CDR1 SEHNR and CDR2 FQNEAQ (reference sequence). The CDR3 has 15 residues. DNA of the CDR3: TGTGCCAGCAGCCCGACAGGGGTCCCACGCTATGGCTACACCTTC. This sequence encodes CASSPTGVPRYGYTF. The full variable domain, its missing parts supplied by reference TRBV7-9 and TRBJ1-2, is DTGVSQNPRHKITKRGQNVTFRCDPISEHNRLYWYRQTLGQGPEFLTYFQNEAQLEKSRLLSDRFSAERPKGSFSTLEIQRTEQGDSAMYLCASSPTGVPRYGYTFGSGTRLTVV.

The rearrangement uses TRBV28 and TRBJ1-6; a possible D gene is TRBD1 (6 bases). The germline V gene has CDR1 MDHEN and CDR2 SYDVKM. This CDR3 is built from 14 residues. V lost 7 bases and J 7 bases, leaving 14 bases between the germline ends. The chain's CDR3 is CASKGGTGNSPLHF. In nucleotides, the CDR3 is TGTGCCAGCAAAGGGGGAACGGGAAATTCACCCCTCCACTTT.

The chain links TRBV28 to TRBJ2-2; unclear D gene. Germline V gene data show CDR1 as MDHEN and CDR2 as SYDVKM. The CDR3 length is 13 residues. V dropped 1 base and J dropped 5 bases, with 5 bases sitting between them. DNA for the CDR3: TGTGCCAGCAGTTTATCGGGTACCGGGGAGCTGTTTTTT. Its protein is CASSLSGTGELFF.

The chain employs TRBV9 and TRBJ2-3, with 11 bases that match TRBD2. The CDR3 sequence is 19 residues long. V lost 0 bases and J lost 7; bases outside the gene matches: 16. The germline CDR1 and CDR2 sequences are SGDLS and YYNGEE. The chain's CDR3 is CASSVGGGSGGAVGYTQYF. CDR3 DNA sequence: TGTGCCAGCAGCGTAGGTGGTGGTAGCGGGGGGGCCGTGGGATATACGCAGTATTTT.